This T cell receptor (beta chain) was recovered during a study of blood T cell repertoires in COVID-19. Whole-study context: The United States, Italy and Spain supplied acute and convalescent COVID-19 samples. Nucleic acid was either cDNA or gDNA, and it came from T cells, B-cell-depleted T cells, or PBMCs.

Seattle-derived patients entered the study during active infection and were followed longitudinally. CDR3 length equals 16 residues. V lost 6 bases to trimming and J lost 2 bases; unmatched junction nucleotides: 8. In germline, CDR1 is MDHEN, CDR2 SYDVKM. As handled by the study authors: How many nucleated cells were present was estimated from reference gene primer amplification. TCRdb's table, derived via immunoSEQ multiplex PCR, lists solely in-frame clones and lacks some. Clone size and the V and J calls come from that table; the DNA yielded D and trimming. This table holds tens of thousands of clones, more than 80% found once.

This TCR came from an older man with COVID-19, enrolled during active disease. This sequence joins TRBV28 and TRBJ2-3; 10 bases agree with TRBD2. Material: peripheral blood. The CDR3 coding sequence is TGTGCCAGCAGCCCCGGGACTAGCGCAATCACAGATACGCAGTATTTT. Protein product: CASSPGTSAITDTQYF.